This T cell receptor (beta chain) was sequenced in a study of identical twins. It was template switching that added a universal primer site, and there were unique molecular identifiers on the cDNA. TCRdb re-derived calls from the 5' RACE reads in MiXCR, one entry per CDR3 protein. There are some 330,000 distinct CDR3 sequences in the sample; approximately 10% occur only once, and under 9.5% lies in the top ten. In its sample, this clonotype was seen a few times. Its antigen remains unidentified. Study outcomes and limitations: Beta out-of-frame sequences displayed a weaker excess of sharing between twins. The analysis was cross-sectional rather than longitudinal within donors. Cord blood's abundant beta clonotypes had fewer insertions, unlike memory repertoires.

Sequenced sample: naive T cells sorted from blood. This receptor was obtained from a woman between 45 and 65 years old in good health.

This CDR3 reads CASSPPGAQGTGELFF. CDR3 nucleotides: TGTGCCAGCAGCCCCCCGGGGGCGCAAGGCACCGGGGAGCTGTTTTTT. V gene TRBV7-8 combines with J gene TRBJ2-2; D is possibly TRBD1 or TRBD2 (6 bases each). Germline V gene sequence: CDR1 SGHVS, CDR2 FQNEAQ. The CDR3 covers 16 residues. Trimming took off 5 bases at V and 4 bases at J, with 17 bases between the two ends.